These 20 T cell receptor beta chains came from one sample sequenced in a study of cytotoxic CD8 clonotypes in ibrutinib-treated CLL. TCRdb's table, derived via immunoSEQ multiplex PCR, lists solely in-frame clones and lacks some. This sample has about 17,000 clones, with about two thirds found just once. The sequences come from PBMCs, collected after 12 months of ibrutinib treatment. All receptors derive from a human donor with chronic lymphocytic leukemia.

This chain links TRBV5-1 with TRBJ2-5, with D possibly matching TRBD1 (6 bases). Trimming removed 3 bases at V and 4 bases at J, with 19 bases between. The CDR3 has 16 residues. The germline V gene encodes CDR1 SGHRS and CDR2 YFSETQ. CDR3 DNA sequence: TGCGCCAGCAGCTCCCAACCCCCCAGGGGTGGAGAGACCCAGTACTTC. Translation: CASSSQPPRGGETQYF.

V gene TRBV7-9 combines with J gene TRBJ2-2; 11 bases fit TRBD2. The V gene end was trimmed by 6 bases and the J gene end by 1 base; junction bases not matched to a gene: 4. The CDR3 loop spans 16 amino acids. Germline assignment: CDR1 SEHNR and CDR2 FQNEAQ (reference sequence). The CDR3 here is CASRFGTSGNTGELFF. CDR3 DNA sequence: TGTGCCAGCAGATTCGGGACTAGCGGGAACACCGGGGAGCTGTTTTTT.

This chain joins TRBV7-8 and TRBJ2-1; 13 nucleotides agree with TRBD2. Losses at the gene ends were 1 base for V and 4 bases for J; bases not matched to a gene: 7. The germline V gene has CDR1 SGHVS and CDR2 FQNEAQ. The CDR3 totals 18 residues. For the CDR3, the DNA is TGTGCCAGCAGCTTAGTACGGACTAGCGGGAGCTATTACAATGAGCAGTTCTTC. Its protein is CASSLVRTSGSYYNEQFF.

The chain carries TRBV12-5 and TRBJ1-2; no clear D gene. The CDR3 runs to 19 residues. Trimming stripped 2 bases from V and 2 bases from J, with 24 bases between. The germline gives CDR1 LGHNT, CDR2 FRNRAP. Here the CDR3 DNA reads TGTGCTAGTGGTTTGAACAAAGGCTGGGTAGTCAGGCTAAACTATGGCTACACCTTC. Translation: CASGLNKGWVVRLNYGYTF. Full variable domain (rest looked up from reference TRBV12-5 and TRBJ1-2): DARVTQTPRHKVTEMGQEVTMRCQPILGHNTVFWYRQTMMQGLELLAYFRNRAPLDDSGMPKDRFSAEMPDATLATLKIQPSEPRDSAVYFCASGLNKGWVVRLNYGYTFGSGTRLTVV.

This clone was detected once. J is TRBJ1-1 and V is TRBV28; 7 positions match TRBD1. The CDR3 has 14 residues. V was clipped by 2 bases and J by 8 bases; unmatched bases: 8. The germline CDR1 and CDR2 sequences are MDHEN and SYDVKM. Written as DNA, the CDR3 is TGTGCCAGCAGTTTAGCCGACAGGGTTTCAGAAGCTTTCTTT. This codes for CASSLADRVSEAFF.

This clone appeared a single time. The CDR3 sequence is CASSPGQVNEKLFF. Written as DNA, the CDR3 is TGTGCCAGCTCACCGGGACAGGTTAATGAAAAACTGTTTTTT. This sequence joins TRBV18 and TRBJ1-4, with TRBD1 matching over 8 bases. The junction had 1 base not matched to a gene; V was cut back by 3 bases and J by 4 bases. CDR1 is KGHSH and CDR2 is LQKENI in the germline V gene. The CDR3 spans 14 residues.

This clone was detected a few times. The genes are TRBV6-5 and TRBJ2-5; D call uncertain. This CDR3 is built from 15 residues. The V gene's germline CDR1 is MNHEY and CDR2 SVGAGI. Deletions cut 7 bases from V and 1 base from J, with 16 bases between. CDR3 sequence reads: CASTIFVGLQETQYF. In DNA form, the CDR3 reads TGTGCCAGCACCATCTTCGTGGGTCTCCAAGAGACCCAGTACTTC.

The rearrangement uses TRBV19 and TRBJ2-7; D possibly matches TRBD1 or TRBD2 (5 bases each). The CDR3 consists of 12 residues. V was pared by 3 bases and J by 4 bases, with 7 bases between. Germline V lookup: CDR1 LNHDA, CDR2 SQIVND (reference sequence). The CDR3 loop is CASSMGDYEQYF. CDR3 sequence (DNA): TGTGCCAGTAGTATGGGGGATTACGAGCAGTACTTC.

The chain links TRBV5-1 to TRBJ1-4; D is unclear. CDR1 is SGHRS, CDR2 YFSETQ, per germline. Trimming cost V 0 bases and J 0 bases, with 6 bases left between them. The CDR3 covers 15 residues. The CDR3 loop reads CASSLVGATNEKLFF. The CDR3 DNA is TGCGCCAGCAGCTTGGTCGGGGCAACTAATGAAAAACTGTTTTTT.

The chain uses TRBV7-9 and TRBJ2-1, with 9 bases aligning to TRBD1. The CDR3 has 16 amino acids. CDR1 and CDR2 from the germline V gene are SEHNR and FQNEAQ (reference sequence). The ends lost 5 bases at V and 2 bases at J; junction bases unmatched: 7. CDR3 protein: CASSHGTGQTYNEQFF. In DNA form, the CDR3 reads TGTGCCAGCAGCCACGGGACAGGGCAAACCTACAATGAGCAGTTCTTC. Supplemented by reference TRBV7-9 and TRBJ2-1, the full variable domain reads DTGVSQNPRHKITKRGQNVTFRCDPISEHNRLYWYRQTLGQGPEFLTYFQNEAQLEKSRLLSDRFSAERPKGSFSTLEIQRTEQGDSAMYLCASSHGTGQTYNEQFFGPGTRLTVL.

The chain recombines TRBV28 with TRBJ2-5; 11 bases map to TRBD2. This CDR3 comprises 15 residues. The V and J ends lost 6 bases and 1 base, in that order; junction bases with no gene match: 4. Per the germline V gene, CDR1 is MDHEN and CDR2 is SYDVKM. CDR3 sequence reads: CASSTLAGAQETQYF. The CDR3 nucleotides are TGTGCCAGCAGCACACTAGCGGGAGCCCAAGAGACCCAGTACTTC.

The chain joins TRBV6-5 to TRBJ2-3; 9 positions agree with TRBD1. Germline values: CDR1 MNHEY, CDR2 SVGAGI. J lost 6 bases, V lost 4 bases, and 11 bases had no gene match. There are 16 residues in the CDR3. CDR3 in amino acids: CASSSVSTGGRDTQYF. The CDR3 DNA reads TGTGCCAGCAGTTCTGTATCCACAGGGGGCCGTGATACGCAGTATTTT.

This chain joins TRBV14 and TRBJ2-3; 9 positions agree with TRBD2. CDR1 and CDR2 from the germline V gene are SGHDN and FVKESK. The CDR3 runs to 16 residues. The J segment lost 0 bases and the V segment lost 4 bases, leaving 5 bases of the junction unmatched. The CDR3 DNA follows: TGTGCCAGCAGCCTAAGCGGGAGGCCTAGCACAGATACGCAGTATTTT. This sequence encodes CASSLSGRPSTDTQYF.

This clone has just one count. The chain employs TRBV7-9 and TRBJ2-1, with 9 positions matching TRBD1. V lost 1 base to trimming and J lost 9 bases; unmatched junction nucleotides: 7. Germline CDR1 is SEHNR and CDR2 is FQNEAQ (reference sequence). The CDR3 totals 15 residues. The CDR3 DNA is TGTGCCAGCAGCTTAGTACAGGGGGCGGTTCGTGAGCAGTTCTTC. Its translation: CASSLVQGAVREQFF.

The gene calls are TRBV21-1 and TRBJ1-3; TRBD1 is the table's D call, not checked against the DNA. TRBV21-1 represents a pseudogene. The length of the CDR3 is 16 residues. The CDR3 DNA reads TGTGCCAGCAGCAACAACAGGGGACTCTTAGGAAACACCATATATTTT. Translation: CASSNNRGLLGNTIYF.

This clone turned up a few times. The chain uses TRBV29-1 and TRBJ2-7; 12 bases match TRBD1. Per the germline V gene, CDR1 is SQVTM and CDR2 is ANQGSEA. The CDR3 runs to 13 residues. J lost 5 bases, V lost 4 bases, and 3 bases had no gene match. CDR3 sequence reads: CSVGDRGRHEQYF. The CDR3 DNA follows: TGCAGCGTTGGGGACAGGGGGCGCCACGAGCAGTACTTC.

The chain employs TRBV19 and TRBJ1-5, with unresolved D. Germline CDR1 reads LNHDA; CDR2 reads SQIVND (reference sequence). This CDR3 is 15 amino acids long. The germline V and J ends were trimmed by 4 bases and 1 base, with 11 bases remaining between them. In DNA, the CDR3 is TGTGCCAGTAGTACCAACGGCGACAGCAATCAGCCCCAGCATTTT. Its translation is CASSTNGDSNQPQHF.

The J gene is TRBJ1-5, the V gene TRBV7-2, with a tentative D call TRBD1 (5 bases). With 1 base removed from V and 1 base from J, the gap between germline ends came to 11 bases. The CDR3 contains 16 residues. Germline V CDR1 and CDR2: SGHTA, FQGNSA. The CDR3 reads CASSLVGGASNQPQHF. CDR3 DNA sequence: TGTGCCAGCAGCTTAGTTGGGGGAGCAAGCAATCAGCCCCAGCATTTT. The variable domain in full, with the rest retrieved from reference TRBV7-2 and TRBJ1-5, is GAGVSQSPSNKVTEKGKDVELRCDPISGHTALYWYRQSLGQGLEFLIYFQGNSAPDKSGLPSDRFSAERTGGSVSTLTIQRTQQEDSAVYLCASSLVGGASNQPQHFGDGTRLSIL.

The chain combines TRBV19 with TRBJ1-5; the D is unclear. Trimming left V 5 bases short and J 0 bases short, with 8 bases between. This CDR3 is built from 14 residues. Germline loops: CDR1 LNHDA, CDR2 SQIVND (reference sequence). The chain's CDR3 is CASSFAASNQPQHF. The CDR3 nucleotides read TGTGCCAGTAGTTTCGCGGCTAGCAATCAGCCCCAGCATTTT.

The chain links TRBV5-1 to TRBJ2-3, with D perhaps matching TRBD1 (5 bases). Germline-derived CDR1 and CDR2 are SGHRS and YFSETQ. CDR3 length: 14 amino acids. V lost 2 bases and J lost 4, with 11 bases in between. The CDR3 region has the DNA TGCGCCAGCAGCTTTGAGCAGGGCCCAGATACGCAGTATTTT. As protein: CASSFEQGPDTQYF.